This TCR beta chain was found in a study of technical replicates of blood from several donors. The germline V and J ends were trimmed by 5 bases and 3 bases, with 8 bases remaining between them. The germline V gene encodes CDR1 MDHEN and CDR2 SYDVKM. CDR3 length equals 12 residues. TCRdb's table, derived via immunoSEQ multiplex PCR, lists solely in-frame clones and lacks some. Of tens of thousands of clones in the sample, around 95% were seen once. The sequence came from a human donor in good health. The rearrangement joins TRBV28 to TRBJ2-7; D remains ambiguous. The material sequenced was T cells isolated from PBMCs. CDR3 residues: CASSTGGYEQYF. CDR3 nucleotides: TGTGCCAGCAGTACCGGCGGCTACGAGCAGTACTTC.